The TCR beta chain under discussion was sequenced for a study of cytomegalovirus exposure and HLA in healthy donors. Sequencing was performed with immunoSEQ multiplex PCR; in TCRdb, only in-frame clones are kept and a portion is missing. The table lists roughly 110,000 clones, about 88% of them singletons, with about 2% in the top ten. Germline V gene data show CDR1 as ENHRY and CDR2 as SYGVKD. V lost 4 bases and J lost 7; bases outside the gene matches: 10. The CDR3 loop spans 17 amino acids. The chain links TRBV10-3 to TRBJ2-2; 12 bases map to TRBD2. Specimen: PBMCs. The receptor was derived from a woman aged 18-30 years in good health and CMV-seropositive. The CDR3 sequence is CAISGLAGGPYDGELFF. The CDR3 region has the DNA TGTGCCATCAGTGGGCTAGCGGGGGGGCCTTACGACGGGGAGCTGTTTTTT.